The 19 T cell receptor beta chains in this list originate from one sample, sequenced in a study of blood T cell repertoires in COVID-19. Data came from immunoSEQ multiplex PCR; TCRdb stores just in-frame clones and leaves some out. The data contain roughly 200,000 clones, 70% to 90% of them singletons. Source material: peripheral blood. Receptors originate from a woman aged 18-35 years who had recovered from COVID-19.

This clone appeared a single time. The V call is TRBV4-2, the J call TRBJ2-1; tentative D call: TRBD2 (5 bases). V was pared by 5 bases and J by 6 bases, with 23 bases between. The CDR3 is 17 amino acids. Germline CDR1 LGHNA, CDR2 YNFKEQ. The CDR3 region is CASSGTRLPLVRNEQFF. DNA of the CDR3: TGTGCCAGCAGCGGAACCCGACTACCTCTGGTCCGCAATGAGCAGTTCTTC.

The V gene is TRBV5-5, the J gene TRBJ2-1; 7 nucleotides align to TRBD1. The J segment lost 7 bases and the V segment lost 5 bases, leaving 3 bases of the junction unmatched. The CDR3 has 12 amino acids. The germline CDR1 and CDR2 sequences are SGHKS and YYEKEE (reference sequence). CDR3 nucleotide sequence: TGTGCCAGCAGGTTACAGGGGAATGAGCAGTTCTTC. Protein: CASRLQGNEQFF.

This rearrangement joins TRBV6-5 to TRBJ1-2; 7 bases are a match to TRBD1. The CDR3 is 13 amino acids. The V gene end was trimmed by 4 bases and the J gene end by 8 bases; junction bases not matched to a gene: 7. From germline, CDR1 is MNHEY and CDR2 SVGAGI. The CDR3 nucleotides are TGTGCCAGCAGTTCCACAGGGGCAGGGGGCTACACCTTC. Translated, it gives CASSSTGAGGYTF.

The rearrangement joins TRBV6-5 to TRBJ2-5, with D perhaps TRBD2 (6 bases). Germline V gives CDR1 MNHEY, CDR2 SVGAGI. The V end was cut by 2 bases, the J end by 3 bases, with 16 bases between. The CDR3 length is 16 residues. DNA for the CDR3: TGTGCCAGCAGTTACCCCAACCAGGAGGGTAAAGAGACCCAGTACTTC. It codes for CASSYPNQEGKETQYF.

CDR3 sequence reads: CASSSRRAGRKNIQYF. The DNA for the CDR3 is TGTGCCAGCAGCTCCAGGCGGGCAGGCAGAAAAAACATTCAGTACTTC. V and J are TRBV21-1 and TRBJ2-4; whether TRBD2, the table's D call, matches the DNA was not checked. TRBV21-1 is a recognized pseudogene. This CDR3 is built from 16 residues.

The genes are TRBV11-2 and TRBJ1-2; 8 bases are shared with TRBD1. V shed 5 bases, J shed 7 bases, and the junction held 9 bases outside the gene matches. The CDR3 is made up of 14 amino acids. CDR1 and CDR2 (germline): SGHAT, FQNNGV. The CDR3 loop reads CASSPGGPWGGYTF. The CDR3 bases are TGTGCCAGCAGCCCAGGGGGCCCCTGGGGTGGCTACACCTTC.

CDR3 loop: CASSFGAASYEQYF. As DNA, the CDR3 is TGTGCCAGCAGCTTTGGGGCAGCTTCCTACGAGCAGTACTTC. The chain carries TRBV7-3 and TRBJ2-7; tentative D call: TRBD1 (5 bases). Trimming left V 3 bases short and J 1 base short, with 10 bases between. CDR3 size: 14 residues. In germline, CDR1 is SGHTA, CDR2 FQGTGA.

The V and J genes are TRBV24-1 and TRBJ2-3; D not resolved. Trimming took off 9 bases at V and 1 base at J, with 13 bases between the two ends. Germline CDR1 reads KGHDR; CDR2 reads SFDVKD. The CDR3 loop spans 14 amino acids. Written as DNA, the CDR3 is TGTGCCACCTCTACTCCCACCGGCACAGATACGCAGTATTTT. Amino acids: CATSTPTGTDTQYF.

V and J are TRBV5-1 and TRBJ2-3, with D possibly matching TRBD1 (6 bases). The V gene lost 1 base and the J gene lost 5 bases, with 14 bases spanning the gap. The CDR3 contains 15 residues. Germline lookup yields CDR1 SGHRS and CDR2 YFSETQ. The CDR3 DNA follows: TGCGCCAGCAGCTTGACCCAGGGGCAGGGAGATACGCAGTATTTT. Protein sequence: CASSLTQGQGDTQYF.

The chain carries TRBV29-1 and TRBJ1-1, with 7 bases lining up with TRBD1. Trimming at V came to 6 bases and at J to 10 bases, leaving 11 bases not matched to a gene. CDR3 size: 12 residues. Germline V gene sequence: CDR1 SQVTM, CDR2 ANQGSEA. Here the CDR3 reads CSVLGARQGAFF. The CDR3, as DNA: TGCAGCGTCCTAGGGGCTAGACAGGGAGCTTTCTTT.

The chain employs TRBV7-9 and TRBJ2-3; 10 nucleotides align to TRBD1. Losses at the gene ends were 4 bases for V and 1 base for J; bases not matched to a gene: 8. The CDR3 sequence is 17 residues long. Per germline, CDR1 SEHNR and CDR2 FQNEAQ (reference sequence). The DNA for the CDR3 is TGTGCCAGCAGCTCCAGCCCCGGGACAGGGGGCACAGATACGCAGTATTTT. It is translated as CASSSSPGTGGTDTQYF.

The CDR3 nucleotides are TGTGCCAGCAGCCAGGACAGCGGACTGTATGGCTACACCTTC. Translation: CASSQDSGLYGYTF. V and J are TRBV4-2 and TRBJ1-2; D is perhaps TRBD1 (6 bases). The V end lost 3 bases, the J end lost 5 bases, and 13 bases lay between the germline ends. The CDR3 is 14 amino acids. Germline-derived CDR1 and CDR2 are LGHNA and YNFKEQ.

This rearrangement joins TRBV19 to TRBJ2-1; D uncertain. The V and J ends lost 3 bases and 7 bases respectively, with 16 bases between them. The CDR3 totals 15 residues. Looked up from germline, CDR1 is LNHDA and CDR2 is SQIVND (reference sequence). CDR3 in DNA: TGTGCCAGTAGTATTCTAACAGAAAGTAGGAATGAGCAGTTCTTC. Residues: CASSILTESRNEQFF.

This sequence joins TRBV6-5 and TRBJ1-1; tentative D call: TRBD1 (6 bases). CDR3 length equals 13 residues. The germline V gene encodes CDR1 MNHEY and CDR2 SVGAGI. The V end was cut by 5 bases, the J end by 4 bases, with 11 bases between. CDR3 region: CASSQQGSTEAFF. The CDR3 coding sequence is TGTGCCAGCAGTCAACAGGGATCCACTGAAGCTTTCTTT.

V and J are TRBV7-2 and TRBJ2-7, with D maybe TRBD1 (6 bases). The CDR3 is 15 residues long. Looked up from germline, CDR1 is SGHTA and CDR2 is FQGNSA. Trimming removed 5 bases from V and 3 bases from J, with 17 bases in between. CDR3 loop: CASSRITGTNYEQYF. CDR3 DNA sequence: TGTGCCAGCAGCCGCATAACCGGGACAAACTACGAGCAGTACTTC.

The J gene is TRBJ2-7, the V gene TRBV20-1; the match to TRBD2 covers 11 bases. The length of the CDR3 is 15 residues. After removal of 3 bases from V and 2 bases from J, the junction contained 6 bases not matched to a gene. Germline values: CDR1 DFQATT, CDR2 SNEGSKA (reference sequence). CDR3 protein: CSASSLAGGAYEQYF. The CDR3 DNA reads TGCAGTGCTAGTAGTCTAGCGGGAGGAGCCTACGAGCAGTACTTC.

The chain has TRBV27 and TRBJ2-1, with 11 bases matching TRBD2. Germline loops: CDR1 MNHEY, CDR2 SMNVEV (reference sequence). V dropped 2 bases and J dropped 5; count of bases not matched to a gene: 2. The CDR3 sequence is 15 residues long. The CDR3 DNA is TGTGCCAGCAGTTTACCGGGACTAGCGGACAATGAGCAGTTCTTC. Amino acids: CASSLPGLADNEQFF.

J is TRBJ1-2 and V is TRBV13; 10 bases agree with TRBD1. Germline-derived CDR1 and CDR2 are PRHDT and FYEKMQ (reference sequence). V dropped 7 bases and J dropped 8; count of bases not matched to a gene: 13. The CDR3 has 15 residues. CDR3 in DNA: TGTGCCAGCAACCCCGGTGGGACAGGGGCGGGCGGCTACACCTTC. Protein sequence: CASNPGGTGAGGYTF.

This clone has a single count. The junction shows a germline mismatch at one end, possibly a read error. The rearrangement uses TRBV12-3 or TRBV12-4 and TRBJ2-1; possibly TRBD2 for D (6 bases). The CDR3 length is 13 residues. CDR3 amino acids: CASSGDSHNEQFF. As DNA, the CDR3 is TGTGCCAGCAGTGGGGACTCCCACAATGAGCAGTTCTTC.